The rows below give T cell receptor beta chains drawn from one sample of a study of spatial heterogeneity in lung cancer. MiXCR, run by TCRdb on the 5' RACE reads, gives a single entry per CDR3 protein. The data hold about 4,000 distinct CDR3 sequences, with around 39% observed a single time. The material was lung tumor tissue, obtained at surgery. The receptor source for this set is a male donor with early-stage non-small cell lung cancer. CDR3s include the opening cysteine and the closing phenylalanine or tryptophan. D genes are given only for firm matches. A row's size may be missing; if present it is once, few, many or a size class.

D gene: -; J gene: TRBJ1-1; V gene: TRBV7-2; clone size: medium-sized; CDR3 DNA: TGTGCCAGCAGCCCCAGGGTCGGGGGCACTGAAGCTTTCTTT; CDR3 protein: CASSPRVGGTEAFF
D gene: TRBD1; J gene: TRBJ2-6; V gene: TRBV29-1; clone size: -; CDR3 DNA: TGCAGCGTAGAACAGGGGGGCCTCTCTGGGGCCAACGTCCTGACTTTC; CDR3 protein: CSVEQGGLSGANVLTF
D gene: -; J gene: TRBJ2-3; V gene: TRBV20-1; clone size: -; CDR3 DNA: TGCAGTGCTAGGGCCCAGGGCGCAGATACGCAGTATTTT; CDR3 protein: CSARAQGADTQYF
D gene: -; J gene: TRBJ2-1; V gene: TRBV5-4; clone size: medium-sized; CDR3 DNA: TGTGCCAGCAGCTATCGAAACAATGAGCAGTTCTTC; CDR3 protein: CASSYRNNEQFF
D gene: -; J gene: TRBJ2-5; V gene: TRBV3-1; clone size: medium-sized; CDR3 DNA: TGTGCCAGCAGCCCTATCTCAGAGGCCCAGTACTTC; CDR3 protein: CASSPISEAQYF
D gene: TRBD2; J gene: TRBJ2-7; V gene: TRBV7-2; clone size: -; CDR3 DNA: TGTGCCAGCAGCTCTAGCGGAACTAGCTCCTACGAGCAGTACTTC; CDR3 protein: CASSSSGTSSYEQYF
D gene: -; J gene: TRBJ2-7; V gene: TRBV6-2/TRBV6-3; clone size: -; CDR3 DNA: TGTGCCAGCACTTACACCTACGAGCAGTACTTC; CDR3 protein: CASTYTYEQYF
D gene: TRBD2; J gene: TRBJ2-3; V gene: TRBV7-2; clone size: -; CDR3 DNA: TGTGCCAGCAGCTGGACTAGCGGGGGCCCCGGCACAGATACGCAGTATTTT; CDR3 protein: CASSWTSGGPGTDTQYF
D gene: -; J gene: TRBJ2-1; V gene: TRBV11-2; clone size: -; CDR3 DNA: TGTGCCAGCAGCCGGGGTCCGGTCCCCAATGAGCAGTTCTTC; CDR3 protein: CASSRGPVPNEQFF
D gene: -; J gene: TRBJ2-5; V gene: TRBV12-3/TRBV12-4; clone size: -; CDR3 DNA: TGTGCCAGCAGTGTGCAGGGTGCAGAGACCCAGTACTTC; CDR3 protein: CASSVQGAETQYF
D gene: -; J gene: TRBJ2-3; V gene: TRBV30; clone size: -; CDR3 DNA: TGTGCCTGGAGTCGGGACGGTACTAGCACAGATACGCAGTATTTT; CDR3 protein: CAWSRDGTSTDTQYF
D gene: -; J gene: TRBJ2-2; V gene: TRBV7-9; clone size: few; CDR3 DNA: TGTGCCAGCAGCTCCCGGGGGGCGTCGTGGGAGCTGTTTTTT; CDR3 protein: CASSSRGASWELFF
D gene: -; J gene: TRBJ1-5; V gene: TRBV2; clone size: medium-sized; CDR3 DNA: TGTGCCAGCAAGGCTCAAAGCAATCAGCCCCAGCATTTT; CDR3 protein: CASKAQSNQPQHF
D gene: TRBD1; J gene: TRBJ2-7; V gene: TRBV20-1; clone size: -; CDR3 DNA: TGCAGTGCTAGAGATCGGACAGGGATCGACGAGCAGTACTTC; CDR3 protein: CSARDRTGIDEQYF
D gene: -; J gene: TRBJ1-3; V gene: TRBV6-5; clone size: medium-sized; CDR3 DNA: TGTGCCAGCAGCTCCCTGACGGGAAACACCATATATTTT; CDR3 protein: CASSSLTGNTIYF
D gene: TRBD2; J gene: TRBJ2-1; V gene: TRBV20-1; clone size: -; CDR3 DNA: TGCAGTGCTAGAGATTTCCAGCGGGGGTCCTACAATGAGCAGTTCTTC; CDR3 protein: CSARDFQRGSYNEQFF
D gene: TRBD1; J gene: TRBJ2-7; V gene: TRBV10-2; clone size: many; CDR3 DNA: TGCGCCAGCAGAAAGGGACAGTCTACCTACGAGCAGTACTTC; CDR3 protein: CASRKGQSTYEQYF
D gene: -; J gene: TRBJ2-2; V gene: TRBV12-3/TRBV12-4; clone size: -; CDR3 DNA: TGTGCCAGCAGTTTATCTCCTAACTTATGGACCGGGGAGCTGTTTTTT; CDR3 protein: CASSLSPNLWTGELFF
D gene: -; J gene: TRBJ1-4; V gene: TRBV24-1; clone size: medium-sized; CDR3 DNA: TGTGCCACCAGTGATGGAGGGGAGTTATGGACTGAAAAACTGTTTTTT; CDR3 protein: CATSDGGELWTEKLFF
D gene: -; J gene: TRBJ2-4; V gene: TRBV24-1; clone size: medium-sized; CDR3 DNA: TGTGCCACCAGTGACACTTTCGGAGAAAACATTCAGTACTTC; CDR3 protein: CATSDTFGENIQYF
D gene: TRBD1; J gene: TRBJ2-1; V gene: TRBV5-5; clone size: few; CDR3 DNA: TGTGCCAGCAGCTTAGTACAGGGGGCCTACAATGAGCAGTTCTTC; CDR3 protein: CASSLVQGAYNEQFF
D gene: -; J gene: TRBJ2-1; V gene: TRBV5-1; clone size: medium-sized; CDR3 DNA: TGCGCCAGCATGGGGTACCCGAAGGAGCAGCCGAGCTCCTACAATGAGCAGTTCTTC; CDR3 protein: CASMGYPKEQPSSYNEQFF
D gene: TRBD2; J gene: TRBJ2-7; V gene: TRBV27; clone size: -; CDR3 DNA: TGTGCCAGCAGTTTATCTGGGGGGGGCGAGCAGTACTTC; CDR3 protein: CASSLSGGGEQYF
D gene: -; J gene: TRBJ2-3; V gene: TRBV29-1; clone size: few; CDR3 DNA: TGCAGCGCCCCACCGGCAGAGTGGTCAGATACGCAGTATTTT; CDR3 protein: CSAPPAEWSDTQYF